What follows are 5 T cell receptor beta chains derived from one specimen sequenced in a study of blood T cell repertoires in COVID-19. Profiling relied on immunoSEQ multiplex PCR, and the TCRdb table lists in-frame clones only, not all of them. This sample has 150,000 to 200,000 clones, with more than 75% found just once. The sequenced sample consisted of peripheral blood. Receptor source: a man between 18 and 29 years old with acute or convalescent COVID-19.

V usage is TRBV4-1 and J usage is TRBJ2-7; the D gene is possibly TRBD2 (5 bases). V was clipped by 0 bases and J by 0 bases, with 12 bases between them. CDR3 length: 16 residues. CDR1 is MGHRA, CDR2 YSYEKL, per germline. This CDR3 is CASSQEFTSPSYEQYF. Here the CDR3 DNA reads TGCGCCAGCAGCCAAGAATTCACTAGTCCCTCCTACGAGCAGTACTTC.

This chain connects TRBV2 to TRBJ1-2, with no clear D. V dropped 5 bases and J dropped 0 bases, with 10 bases sitting between them. Germline CDR1 SNHLY, CDR2 FYNNEI. CDR3 length: 14 residues. The CDR3 region is CASSTQLANYGYTF. CDR3 bases: TGTGCCAGCAGTACCCAACTAGCTAACTATGGCTACACCTTC.

The J gene is TRBJ1-6, the V gene TRBV18; 9 nucleotides agree with TRBD1. Germline V gives CDR1 KGHSH, CDR2 LQKENI. The CDR3 spans 14 residues. Germline trimming cut 2 bases from V and 10 bases from J; bases unmatched to any gene: 3. The CDR3 coding sequence is TGTGCCAGCTCACCAGGACAGGGGATCTCACCCCTCCACTTT. This encodes CASSPGQGISPLHF.

V gene TRBV5-1 combines with J gene TRBJ2-7; D is perhaps TRBD1 (7 bases). The germline gives CDR1 SGHRS, CDR2 YFSETQ. The CDR3 runs to 15 residues. V lost 4 bases, J lost 0 bases, and 14 bases lay in between. CDR3: CASSLGQDYSYEQYF. CDR3 nucleotides: TGCGCCAGCAGCCTTGGACAGGACTACTCCTACGAGCAGTACTTC.

The chain links TRBV19 to TRBJ2-7; TRBD2 is a possible D gene (5 bases). CDR3 size: 15 residues. Between the trimmed V and J ends, which lost 4 bases and 0 bases, there was a span of 13 bases. CDR1 LNHDA and CDR2 SQIVND come from the germline V gene (reference sequence). CDR3 DNA: TGTGCCAGTAGTAACGACGGTCGGGGCTCCTACGAGCAGTACTTC. Protein sequence: CASSNDGRGSYEQYF. The full variable domain, in which reference TRBV19 and TRBJ2-7 provide the parts outside the CDR3, is DGGITQSPKYLFRKEGQNVTLSCEQNLNHDAMYWYRQDPGQGLRLIYYSQIVNDFQKGDIAEGYSVSREKKESFPLTVTSAQKNPTAFYLCASSNDGRGSYEQYFGPGTRLTVT.